Listed below are T cell receptor beta chains from one sample, sequenced in a study of regulatory T cells in long-lasting Graves disease. TCRdb reprocessed the multiplex PCR reads with MiXCR, giving one entry per CDR3 protein. The table includes 530,000 or so distinct CDR3 sequences, 16% detected once. This sample was shared with a second study, whose subject was T cells in Graves' hyperthyroidism and ophthalmopathy.

Sequenced material: peripheral blood mononuclear cells (PBMCs), taken at new diagnosis, from a patient treated with antithyroid drugs. These receptors came from a man between 18 and 29 years old with Graves disease. Each CDR3 is given with its conserved first and last residue. A D gene is named only where the DNA matches it firmly. Clone size is stated in some rows and not others, as once, few, many or a class when expanded.

j_call	clone_size	v_call	d_call	cdr3_nt	cdr3_aa
TRBJ2-3	.	TRBV6-6	.	TGTGCCAGCAGTTACTCGCCAGGGACCACAGATACGCAGTATTTT	CASSYSPGTTDTQYF
TRBJ1-4	few	TRBV9	.	TGTGCCAGCAGCGCGCCAGGGAAGCAGGAAAAACTGTTTTTT	CASSAPGKQEKLFF
TRBJ1-1	few	TRBV5-1	.	TGCGCCAGCAGCCCGGAGGGGGAGGCGAACACTGAAGCTTTCTTT	CASSPEGEANTEAFF
TRBJ2-3	once	TRBV6-2/TRBV6-3	TRBD2	TGTGCCAGCACCCACGAACTAGCGACAGATACGCAGTATTTT	CASTHELATDTQYF
TRBJ1-5	.	TRBV30	TRBD1	TGTGCCTGGAGTGTACAGGGGACTCAGCCCCAGCATTTT	CAWSVQGTQPQHF
TRBJ2-3	few	TRBV27	.	TGTGCCAGCAGCCCCAGGATCGGCGGGGCCACGATCACAGATACGCAGTATTTT	CASSPRIGGATITDTQYF
TRBJ2-3	many	TRBV11-2	.	TGTGCCAGCAGCCTAGGGACTTCACCTCGCACAGATACGCAGTATTTT	CASSLGTSPRTDTQYF
TRBJ1-2	few	TRBV28	TRBD1	TGTGCCAGCAGCAAAGGCAGGGGGCCCAAAACTTACTATGGCTACACCTTC	CASSKGRGPKTYYGYTF
TRBJ1-5	.	TRBV19	.	TGTGCCAGTAGTGTCGAGAGGGTCGTTGTGCAGCCCCAGCATTTT	CASSVERVVVQPQHF
TRBJ1-1	.	TRBV5-1	TRBD1	TGCGCCAGCAGCCGGGGGGACAGTCTACTTGAAGCTTTCTTT	CASSRGDSLLEAFF
TRBJ1-4	few	TRBV12-3/TRBV12-4	TRBD1	TGTGCCAGCAGTTTGGGGACAGGAACTTCTAATGAAAAACTGTTTTTT	CASSLGTGTSNEKLFF
TRBJ2-1	few	TRBV27	.	TGTGCCAGCAGTTCCAATCTTAGAATTCAGTTCTTC	CASSSNLRIQFF
TRBJ1-6	many	TRBV12-3/TRBV12-4	.	TGTGCCAGCAGTTTAGGGGCATCACCCCTCCACTTT	CASSLGASPLHF
TRBJ2-1	.	TRBV7-6	TRBD2	TGTGCCAGCAGCTCAACTAGCGGGAGGACCAATGAGCAGTTCTTC	CASSSTSGRTNEQFF
TRBJ1-1	many	TRBV11-2	.	TGTGCCAGCAGCTTATTGGCCCCACCGGGACAAAAGAACACTGAAGCTTTCTTT	CASSLLAPPGQKNTEAFF
TRBJ2-1	.	TRBV19	TRBD1	TGTGCCAGTAGTATCCGACAGGGACGAGGGAATGAGCAGTTCTTC	CASSIRQGRGNEQFF
TRBJ2-2	.	TRBV4-2	.	TGTGCCAGCAGCCCCCAGGAGAACACCGGGGAGCTGTTTTTT	CASSPQENTGELFF
TRBJ1-6	many	TRBV5-1	.	TGTGCCAGCAGCTTAGAAGCGAATTCACCCCTCCACTTT	CASSLEANSPLHF